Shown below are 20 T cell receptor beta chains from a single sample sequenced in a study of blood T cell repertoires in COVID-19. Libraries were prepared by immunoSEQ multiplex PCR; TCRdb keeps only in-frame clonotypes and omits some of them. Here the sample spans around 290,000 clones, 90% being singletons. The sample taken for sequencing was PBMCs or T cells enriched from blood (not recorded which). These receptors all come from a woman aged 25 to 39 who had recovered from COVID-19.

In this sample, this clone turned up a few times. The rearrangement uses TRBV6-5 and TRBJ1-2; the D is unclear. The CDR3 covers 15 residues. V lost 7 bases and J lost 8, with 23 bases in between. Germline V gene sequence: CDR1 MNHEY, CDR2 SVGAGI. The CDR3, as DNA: TGTGCCAGCATTTGGGCCGGATTCGAAGGAAACGGCTACACCTTC. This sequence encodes CASIWAGFEGNGYTF.

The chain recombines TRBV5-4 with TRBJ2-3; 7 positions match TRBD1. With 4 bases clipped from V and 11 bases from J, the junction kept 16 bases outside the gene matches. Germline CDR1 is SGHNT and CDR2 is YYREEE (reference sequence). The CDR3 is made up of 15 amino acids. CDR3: CASSPDRSAQIRQYF. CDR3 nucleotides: TGTGCCAGCAGCCCGGACAGGAGTGCACAGATAAGGCAGTATTTT.

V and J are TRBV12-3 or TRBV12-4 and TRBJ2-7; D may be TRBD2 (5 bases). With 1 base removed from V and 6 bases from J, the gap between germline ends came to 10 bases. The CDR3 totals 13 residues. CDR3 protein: CASSLGSSVEQYF. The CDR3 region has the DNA TGTGCCAGCAGTTTAGGTAGTAGCGTCGAGCAGTACTTC.

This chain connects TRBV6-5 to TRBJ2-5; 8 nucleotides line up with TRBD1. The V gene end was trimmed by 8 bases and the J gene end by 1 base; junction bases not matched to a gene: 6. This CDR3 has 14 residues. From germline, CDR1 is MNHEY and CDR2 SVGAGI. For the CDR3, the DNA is TGTGCCAGCTGGCGAGGACAGGGCCAAGAGACCCAGTACTTC. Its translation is CASWRGQGQETQYF.

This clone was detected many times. The CDR3 DNA follows: TGTACTCGCTCCTACAATGAGCAGTTCTTC. Protein: CTRSYNEQFF. V and J are TRBV10-3 and TRBJ2-1; D ambiguous. The germline gives CDR1 ENHRY, CDR2 SYGVKD. CDR3 length equals 10 residues.

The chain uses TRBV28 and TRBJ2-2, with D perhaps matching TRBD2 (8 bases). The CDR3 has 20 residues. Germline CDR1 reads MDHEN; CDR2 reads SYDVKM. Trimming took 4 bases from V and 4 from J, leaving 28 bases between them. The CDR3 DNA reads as TGTGCCAGCAGTTCAGACAGGGTTTCCACCTTCCGGGAGGGCACCGGGGAGCTGTTTTTT. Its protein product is CASSSDRVSTFREGTGELFF.

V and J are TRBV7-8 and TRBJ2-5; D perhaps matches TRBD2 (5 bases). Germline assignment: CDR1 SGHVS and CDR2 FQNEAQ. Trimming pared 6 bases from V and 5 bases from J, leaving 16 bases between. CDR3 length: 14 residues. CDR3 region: CASSSGRDRETQYF. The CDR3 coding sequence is TGTGCCAGCAGTTCTGGACGGGATCGGGAGACCCAGTACTTC.

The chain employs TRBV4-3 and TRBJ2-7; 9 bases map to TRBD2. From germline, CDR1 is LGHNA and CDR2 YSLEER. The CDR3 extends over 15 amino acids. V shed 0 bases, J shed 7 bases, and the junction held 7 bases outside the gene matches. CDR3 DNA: TGCGCCAGCAGCCAAGAACTAGCGGGTTCCCGGGAGCAGTACTTC. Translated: CASSQELAGSREQYF.

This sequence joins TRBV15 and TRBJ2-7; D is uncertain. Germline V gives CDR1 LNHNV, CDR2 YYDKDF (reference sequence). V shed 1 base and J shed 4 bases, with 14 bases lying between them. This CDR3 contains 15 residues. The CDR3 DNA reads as TGTGCCACCAGCAGAGTAAGAACTCCCCCTTACGAGCAGTACTTC. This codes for CATSRVRTPPYEQYF.

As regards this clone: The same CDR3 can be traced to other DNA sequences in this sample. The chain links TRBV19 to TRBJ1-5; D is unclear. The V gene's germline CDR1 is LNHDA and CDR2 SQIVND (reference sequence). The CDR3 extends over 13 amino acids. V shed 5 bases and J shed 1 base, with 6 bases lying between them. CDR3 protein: CASSSVSNQPQHF. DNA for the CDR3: TGTGCCAGTAGTTCAGTAAGCAATCAGCCCCAGCATTTT.

This chain's CDR3 is CASRPTSGLSYEQYF. CDR3 nucleotide sequence: TGTGCCAGTAGACCTACTAGCGGTCTATCCTACGAGCAGTACTTC. The chain combines TRBV19 with TRBJ2-7, with TRBD2 matching 8 bases. Germline V gene data show CDR1 as LNHDA and CDR2 as SQIVND (reference sequence). The junction had 8 bases not matched to a gene; V was cut back by 6 bases and J by 1 base. This CDR3 comprises 15 residues.

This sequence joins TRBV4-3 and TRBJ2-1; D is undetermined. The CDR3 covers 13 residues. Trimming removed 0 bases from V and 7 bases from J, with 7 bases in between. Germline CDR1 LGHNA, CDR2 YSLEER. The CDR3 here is CASSQEISNEQFF. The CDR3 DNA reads TGCGCCAGCAGCCAAGAAATTTCTAATGAGCAGTTCTTC.

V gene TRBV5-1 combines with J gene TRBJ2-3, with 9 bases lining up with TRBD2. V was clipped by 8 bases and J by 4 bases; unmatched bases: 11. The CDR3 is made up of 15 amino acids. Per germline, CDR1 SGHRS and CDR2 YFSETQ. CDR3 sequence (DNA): TGCGCCAGTGGGCCGGCGGGAGGGCCCCCAGATACGCAGTATTTT. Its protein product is CASGPAGGPPDTQYF.

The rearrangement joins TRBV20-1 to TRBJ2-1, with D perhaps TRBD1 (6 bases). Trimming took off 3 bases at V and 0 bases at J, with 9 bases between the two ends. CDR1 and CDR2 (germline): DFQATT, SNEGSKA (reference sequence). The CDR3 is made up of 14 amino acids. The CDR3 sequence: CSASTGSSYNEQFF. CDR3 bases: TGCAGTGCTAGTACAGGGAGCTCCTACAATGAGCAGTTCTTC.

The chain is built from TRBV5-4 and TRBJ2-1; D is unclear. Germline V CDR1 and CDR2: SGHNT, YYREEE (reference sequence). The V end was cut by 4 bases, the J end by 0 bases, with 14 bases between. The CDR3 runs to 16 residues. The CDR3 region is CASSQRASNSYNEQFF. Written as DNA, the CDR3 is TGTGCCAGCAGCCAACGAGCATCGAACTCCTACAATGAGCAGTTCTTC.

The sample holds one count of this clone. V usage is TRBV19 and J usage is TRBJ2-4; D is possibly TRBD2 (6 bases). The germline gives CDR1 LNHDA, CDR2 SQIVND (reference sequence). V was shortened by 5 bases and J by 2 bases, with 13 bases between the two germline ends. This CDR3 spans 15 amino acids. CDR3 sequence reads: CASSGSAGTKNIQYF. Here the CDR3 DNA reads TGTGCCAGTAGTGGGAGTGCGGGGACCAAAAACATTCAGTACTTC.

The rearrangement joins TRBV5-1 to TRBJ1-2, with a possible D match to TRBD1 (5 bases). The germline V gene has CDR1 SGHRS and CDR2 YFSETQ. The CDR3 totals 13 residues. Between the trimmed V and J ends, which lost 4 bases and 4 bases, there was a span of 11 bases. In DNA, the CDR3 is TGCGCCAGCAGCAGGGACTTTTCCTATGGCTACACCTTC. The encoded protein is CASSRDFSYGYTF. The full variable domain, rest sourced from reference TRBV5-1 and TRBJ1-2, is KAGVTQTPRYLIKTRGQQVTLSCSPISGHRSVSWYQQTPGQGLQFLFEYFSETQRNKGNFPGRFSGRQFSNSRSEMNVSTLELGDSALYLCASSRDFSYGYTFGSGTRLTVV.

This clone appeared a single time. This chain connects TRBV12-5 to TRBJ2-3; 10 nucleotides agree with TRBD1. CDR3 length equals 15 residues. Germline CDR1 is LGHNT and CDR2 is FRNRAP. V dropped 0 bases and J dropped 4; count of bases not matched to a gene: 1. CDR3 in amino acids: CASGLVGTGADTQYF. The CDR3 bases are TGTGCTAGTGGTTTGGTAGGGACAGGGGCAGATACGCAGTATTTT.

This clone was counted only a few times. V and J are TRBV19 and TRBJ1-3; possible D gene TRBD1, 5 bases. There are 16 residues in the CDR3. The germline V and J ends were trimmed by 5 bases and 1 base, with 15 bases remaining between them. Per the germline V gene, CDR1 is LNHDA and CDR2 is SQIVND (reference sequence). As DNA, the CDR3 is TGTGCCAGTAGTCTGGGACTCGGAAATTCTGGAAACACCATATATTTT. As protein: CASSLGLGNSGNTIYF.

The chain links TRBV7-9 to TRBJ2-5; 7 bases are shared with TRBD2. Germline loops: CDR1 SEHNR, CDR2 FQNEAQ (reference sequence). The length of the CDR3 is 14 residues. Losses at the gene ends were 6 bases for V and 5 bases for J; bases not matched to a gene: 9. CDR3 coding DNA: TGTGCCAGCAGGCTGGGAGGGGTAGCGGAGACCCAGTACTTC. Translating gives CASRLGGVAETQYF.